The entry that follows covers one T cell receptor beta chain sequence. As yet, its antigen is unknown. Extremely preterm births at about 23-27 weeks of gestation supplied the samples. Mothers with known HIV infection were excluded. Sorted cells: live naive CD8+ T cells, CD45RA+CCR7+, Annexin V-negative. Sequencing used immunoSEQ multiplex PCR; TCRdb keeps in-frame clones, though not all of them. The sample shows about 960 clones, around 97% of them seen only once. This record belongs to a study of naive CD8 T cells in extremely preterm neonates. Findings of the study overall: Preterm neonate repertoires were significantly less rich by iChao1 than others. Preterm infants showed shorter CDR3s, fewer N additions and less trimming than older groups.

Sequencing was done on a sample of naive CD8+ T cells from cord blood. This sequence originates from a girl who was born preterm.

The CDR3 nucleotides are TGTGCCAGCAGCTTGAGGACAGGGCGGGAAAAACTGTTTTTT. This encodes CASSLRTGREKLFF. The chain links TRBV11-2 to TRBJ1-4, with TRBD1 matching 8 bases. V lost 3 bases and J lost 8; bases outside the gene matches: 5. Germline V gene lookup returns CDR1 SGHAT and CDR2 FQNNGV. This CDR3 is 14 amino acids long.